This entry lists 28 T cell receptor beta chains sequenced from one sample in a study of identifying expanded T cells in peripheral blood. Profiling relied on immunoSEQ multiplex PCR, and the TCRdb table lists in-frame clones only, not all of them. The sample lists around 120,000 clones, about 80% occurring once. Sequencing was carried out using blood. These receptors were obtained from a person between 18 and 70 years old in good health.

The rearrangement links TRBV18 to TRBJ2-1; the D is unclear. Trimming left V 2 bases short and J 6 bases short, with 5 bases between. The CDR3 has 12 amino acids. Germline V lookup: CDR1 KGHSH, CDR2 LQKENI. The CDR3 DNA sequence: TGTGCCAGCTCACCAATAGGCAATGAGCAGTTCTTC. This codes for CASSPIGNEQFF.

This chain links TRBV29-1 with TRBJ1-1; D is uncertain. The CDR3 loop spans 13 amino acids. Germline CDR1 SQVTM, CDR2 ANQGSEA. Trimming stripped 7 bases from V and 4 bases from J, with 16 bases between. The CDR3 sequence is CSAFGVGRTEAFF. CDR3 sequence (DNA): TGCAGCGCTTTTGGGGTTGGGCGCACTGAAGCTTTCTTT.

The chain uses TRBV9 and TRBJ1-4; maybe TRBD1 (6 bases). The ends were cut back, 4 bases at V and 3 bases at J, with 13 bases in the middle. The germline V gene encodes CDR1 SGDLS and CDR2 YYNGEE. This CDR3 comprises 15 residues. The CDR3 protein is CASSITGLANEKLFF. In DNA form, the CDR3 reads TGTGCCAGCAGCATTACAGGGTTAGCTAATGAAAAACTGTTTTTT.

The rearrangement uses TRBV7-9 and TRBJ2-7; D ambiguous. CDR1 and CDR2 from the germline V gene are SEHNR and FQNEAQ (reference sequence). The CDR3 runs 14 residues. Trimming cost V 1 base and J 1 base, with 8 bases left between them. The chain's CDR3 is CASSLGRISYEQYF. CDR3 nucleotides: TGTGCCAGCAGCTTAGGACGGATATCCTACGAGCAGTACTTC. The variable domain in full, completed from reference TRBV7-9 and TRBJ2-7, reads DTGVSQNPRHKITKRGQNVTFRCDPISEHNRLYWYRQTLGQGPEFLTYFQNEAQLEKSRLLSDRFSAERPKGSFSTLEIQRTEQGDSAMYLCASSLGRISYEQYFGPGTRLTVT.

In nucleotides, the CDR3 is TGTGCCAGCAGCTGGGGGGGAAGTGCCAACGTCCTGACTTTC. Translated: CASSWGGSANVLTF. The V gene is TRBV5-6, the J gene TRBJ2-6; 7 bases are shared with TRBD2. The ends lost 3 bases at V and 7 bases at J; junction bases unmatched: 4. The CDR3 totals 14 residues. The germline gives CDR1 SGHDT, CDR2 YYEEEE.

The CDR3 loop reads CASQGGRSPDTQYF. The CDR3 DNA is TGTGCCAGTCAAGGTGGACGGTCCCCAGATACGCAGTATTTT. The rearrangement links TRBV6-5 to TRBJ2-3; D remains unclear. The ends were cut back, 9 bases at V and 4 bases at J, with 17 bases in the middle. The CDR3 has 14 residues. Looked up from germline, CDR1 is MNHEY and CDR2 is SVGAGI.

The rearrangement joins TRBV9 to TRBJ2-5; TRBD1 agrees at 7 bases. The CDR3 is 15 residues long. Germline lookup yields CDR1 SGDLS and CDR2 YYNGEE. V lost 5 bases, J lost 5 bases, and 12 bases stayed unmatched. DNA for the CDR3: TGTGCCAGCAGTCCTGAACTAGGGGGCGTCGAGACCCAGTACTTC. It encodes CASSPELGGVETQYF.

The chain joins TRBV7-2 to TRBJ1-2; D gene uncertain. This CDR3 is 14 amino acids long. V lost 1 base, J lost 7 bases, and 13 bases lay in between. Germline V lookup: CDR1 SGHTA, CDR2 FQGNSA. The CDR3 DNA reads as TGTGCCAGCAGCTTAGAGGTGGTCGGCGGTGGCTACACCTTC. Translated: CASSLEVVGGGYTF.

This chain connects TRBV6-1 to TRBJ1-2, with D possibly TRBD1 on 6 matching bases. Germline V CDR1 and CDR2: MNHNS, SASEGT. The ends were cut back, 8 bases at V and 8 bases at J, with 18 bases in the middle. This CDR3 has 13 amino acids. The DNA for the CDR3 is TGTGCCAGCTGGATTCCAACAGGGTACGGCTACACCTTC. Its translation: CASWIPTGYGYTF.

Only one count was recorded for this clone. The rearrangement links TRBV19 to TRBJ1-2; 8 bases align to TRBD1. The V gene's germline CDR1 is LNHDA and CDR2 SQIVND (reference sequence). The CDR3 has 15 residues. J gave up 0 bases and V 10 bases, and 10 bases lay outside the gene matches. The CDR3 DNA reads TGTGCCACCCGGGCCATGGACAGGGCTAACTATGGCTACACCTTC. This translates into CATRAMDRANYGYTF. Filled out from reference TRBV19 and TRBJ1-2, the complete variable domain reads DGGITQSPKYLFRKEGQNVTLSCEQNLNHDAMYWYRQDPGQGLRLIYYSQIVNDFQKGDIAEGYSVSREKKESFPLTVTSAQKNPTAFYLCATRAMDRANYGYTFGSGTRLTVV.

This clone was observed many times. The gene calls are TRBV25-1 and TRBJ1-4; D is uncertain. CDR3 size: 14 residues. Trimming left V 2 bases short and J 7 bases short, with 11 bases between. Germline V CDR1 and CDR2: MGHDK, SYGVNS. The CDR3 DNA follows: TGTGCCAGCAGTGAACGAGGGAGCGGTGAAAAACTGTTTTTT. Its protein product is CASSERGSGEKLFF.

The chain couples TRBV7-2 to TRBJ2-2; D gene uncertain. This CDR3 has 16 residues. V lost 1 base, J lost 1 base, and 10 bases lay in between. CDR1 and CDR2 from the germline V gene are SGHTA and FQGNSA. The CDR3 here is CASSLENHRNTGELFF. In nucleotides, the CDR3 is TGTGCCAGCAGCTTAGAAAACCACAGGAACACCGGGGAGCTGTTTTTT.

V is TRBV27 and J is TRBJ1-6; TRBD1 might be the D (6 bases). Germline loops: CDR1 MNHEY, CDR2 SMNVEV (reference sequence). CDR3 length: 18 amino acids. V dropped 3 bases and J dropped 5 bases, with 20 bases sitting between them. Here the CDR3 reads CASSLGLQGPLNNSPLHF. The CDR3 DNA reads TGTGCCAGCAGTTTGGGTTTACAGGGACCACTTAATAATTCACCCCTCCACTTT.

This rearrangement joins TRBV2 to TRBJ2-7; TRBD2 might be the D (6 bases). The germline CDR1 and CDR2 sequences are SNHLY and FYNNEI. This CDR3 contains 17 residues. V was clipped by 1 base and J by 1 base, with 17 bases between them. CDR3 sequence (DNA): TGTGCCAGCAGTGAAGGGGGTAGACGAGGGACTTCCTACGAGCAGTACTTC. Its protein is CASSEGGRRGTSYEQYF. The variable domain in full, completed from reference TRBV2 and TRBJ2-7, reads EPEVTQTPSHQVTQMGQEVILRCVPISNHLYFYWYRQILGQKVEFLVSFYNNEISEKSEIFDDQFSVERPDGSNFTLKIRSTKLEDSAMYFCASSEGGRRGTSYEQYFGPGTRLTVT.

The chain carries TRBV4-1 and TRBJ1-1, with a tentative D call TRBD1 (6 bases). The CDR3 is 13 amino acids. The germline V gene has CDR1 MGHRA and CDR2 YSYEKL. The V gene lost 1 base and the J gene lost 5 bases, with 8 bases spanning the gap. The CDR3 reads CASSQGRGTEAFF. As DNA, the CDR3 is TGCGCCAGCAGCCAAGGAAGGGGGACTGAAGCTTTCTTT.

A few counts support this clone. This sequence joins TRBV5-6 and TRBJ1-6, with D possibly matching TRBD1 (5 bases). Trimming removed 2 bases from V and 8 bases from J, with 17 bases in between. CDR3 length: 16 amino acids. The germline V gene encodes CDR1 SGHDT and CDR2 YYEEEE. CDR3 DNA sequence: TGTGCCAGCAGCTTAGACAGCCGACCATCCTATTCACCCCTCCACTTT. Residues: CASSLDSRPSYSPLHF.

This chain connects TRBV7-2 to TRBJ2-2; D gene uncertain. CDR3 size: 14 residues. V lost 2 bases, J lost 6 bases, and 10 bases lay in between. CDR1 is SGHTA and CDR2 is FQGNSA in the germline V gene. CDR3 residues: CASSLILGAGELFF. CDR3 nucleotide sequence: TGTGCCAGCAGCTTAATTCTAGGAGCCGGGGAGCTGTTTTTT.

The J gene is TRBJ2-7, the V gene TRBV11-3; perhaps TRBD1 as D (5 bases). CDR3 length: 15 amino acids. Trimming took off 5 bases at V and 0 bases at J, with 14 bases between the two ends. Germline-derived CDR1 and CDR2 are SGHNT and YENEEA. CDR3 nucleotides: TGTGCCAGCAGCCAATCAGGGTTACTCTCCTACGAGCAGTACTTC. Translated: CASSQSGLLSYEQYF. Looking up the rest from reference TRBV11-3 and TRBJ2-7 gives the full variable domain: EAGVVQSPRYKIIEKKQPVAFWCNPISGHNTLYWYLQNLGQGPELLIRYENEEAVDDSQLPKDRFSAERLKGVDSTLKIQPAELGDSAVYLCASSQSGLLSYEQYFGPGTRLTVT.

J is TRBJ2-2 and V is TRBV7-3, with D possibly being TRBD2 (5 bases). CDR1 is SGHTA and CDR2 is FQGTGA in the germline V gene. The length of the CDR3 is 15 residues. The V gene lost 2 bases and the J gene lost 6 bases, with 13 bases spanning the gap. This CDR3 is CASSLHAGRAGELFF. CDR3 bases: TGTGCCAGCAGCTTACATGCTGGGCGGGCCGGGGAGCTGTTTTTT.

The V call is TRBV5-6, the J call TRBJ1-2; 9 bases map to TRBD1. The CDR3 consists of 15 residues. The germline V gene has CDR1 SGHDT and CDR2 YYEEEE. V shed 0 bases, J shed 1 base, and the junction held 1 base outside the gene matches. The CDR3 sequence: CASSLGTGVNYGYTF. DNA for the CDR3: TGTGCCAGCAGCTTGGGGACAGGGGTTAACTATGGCTACACCTTC.

CDR3 coding DNA: TGCGCCAGCAGCCAGACAGGGGGCATCGGCAATCAGCCCCAGCATTTT. Amino acid sequence: CASSQTGGIGNQPQHF. The chain employs TRBV4-1 and TRBJ1-5, with 10 bases identical to TRBD1. Germline loops: CDR1 MGHRA, CDR2 YSYEKL. V lost 3 bases to trimming and J lost 2 bases; unmatched junction nucleotides: 4. CDR3 length equals 16 residues.

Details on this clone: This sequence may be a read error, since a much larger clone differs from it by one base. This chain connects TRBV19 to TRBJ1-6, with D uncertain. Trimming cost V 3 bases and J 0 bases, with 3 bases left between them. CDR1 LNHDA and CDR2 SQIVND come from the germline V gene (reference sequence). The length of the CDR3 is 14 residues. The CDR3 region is CASSMSSYNSPLHF. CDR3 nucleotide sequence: TGTGCCAGTAGTATGAGCTCCTATAATTCACCCCTCCACTTT.

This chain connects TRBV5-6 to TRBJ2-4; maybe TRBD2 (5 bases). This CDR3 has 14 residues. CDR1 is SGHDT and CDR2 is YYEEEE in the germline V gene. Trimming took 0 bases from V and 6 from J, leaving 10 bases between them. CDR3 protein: CASSLGPAGNIQYF. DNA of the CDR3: TGTGCCAGCAGCTTGGGACCGGCGGGAAACATTCAGTACTTC. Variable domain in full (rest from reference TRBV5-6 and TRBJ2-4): DAGVTQSPTHLIKTRGQQVTLRCSPKSGHDTVSWYQQALGQGPQFIFQYYEEEERQRGNFPDRFSGHQFPNYSSELNVNALLLGDSALYLCASSLGPAGNIQYFGAGTRLSVL.

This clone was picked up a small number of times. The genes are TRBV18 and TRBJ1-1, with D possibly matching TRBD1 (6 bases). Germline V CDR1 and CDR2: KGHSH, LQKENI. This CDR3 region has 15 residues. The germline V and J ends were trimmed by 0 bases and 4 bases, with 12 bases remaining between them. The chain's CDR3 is CASSPPTGWSTEAFF. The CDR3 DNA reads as TGTGCCAGCTCACCACCGACAGGCTGGAGCACTGAAGCTTTCTTT.

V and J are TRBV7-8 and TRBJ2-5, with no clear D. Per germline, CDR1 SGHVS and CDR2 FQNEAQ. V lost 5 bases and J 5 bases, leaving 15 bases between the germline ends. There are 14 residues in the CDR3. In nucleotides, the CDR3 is TGTGCCAGCAGCCGTAGTAGGGCAACCGAGACCCAGTACTTC. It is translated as CASSRSRATETQYF.

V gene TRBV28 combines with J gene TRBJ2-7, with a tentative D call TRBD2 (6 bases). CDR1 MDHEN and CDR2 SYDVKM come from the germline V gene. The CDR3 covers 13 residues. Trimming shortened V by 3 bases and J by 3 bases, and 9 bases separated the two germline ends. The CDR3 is CASSFGGIYEQYF. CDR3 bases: TGTGCCAGCAGTTTCGGGGGAATCTACGAGCAGTACTTC.

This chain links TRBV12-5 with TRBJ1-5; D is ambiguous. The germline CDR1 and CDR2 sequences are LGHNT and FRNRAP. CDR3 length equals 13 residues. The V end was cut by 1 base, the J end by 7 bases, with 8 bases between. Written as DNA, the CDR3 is TGTGCTAGTGGTTTGGAGGAGCTGCAGCCCCAGCATTTT. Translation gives CASGLEELQPQHF.

The CDR3 DNA reads TGTGCCAGCTCACCGGCAGGGGGCAATCAGCCCCAGCATTTT. Residues: CASSPAGGNQPQHF. The rearrangement joins TRBV18 to TRBJ1-5; tentative D call: TRBD1 (6 bases). The CDR3 totals 14 residues. The V gene lost 3 bases and the J gene lost 2 bases, with 8 bases spanning the gap. Germline CDR1 is KGHSH and CDR2 is LQKENI.